Shown below are 11 T cell receptor beta chains from a single sample sequenced in a study of early stage breast cancer tumors. Data came from immunoSEQ multiplex PCR; TCRdb stores just in-frame clones and leaves some out. The table has around 53,000 clones, 75% to 95% seen once; the top ten hold around 5%. Sequencing was done on a sample of blood. The receptors shown here come from a person aged 70 to 80 with breast cancer.

The rearrangement joins TRBV7-6 to TRBJ1-6; 7 bases are shared with TRBD1. Germline-derived CDR1 and CDR2 are SGHVS and FNYEAQ. The CDR3 is 17 amino acids. V trimming: 6 bases; J trimming: 1 base; junction bases outside the gene matches: 9. CDR3: CASSLTGTESYNSPLHF. The DNA of the CDR3 is TGTGCCAGCAGTTTGACCGGGACAGAGTCCTATAATTCACCCCTCCACTTT.

CDR3 nucleotide sequence: TGCGCCAGCAGCTTGAGGCAGGGGAACGTTTCACCCCTCCACTTT. It encodes CASSLRQGNVSPLHF. The chain couples TRBV5-1 to TRBJ1-6, with D tentatively TRBD1 (6 bases). The CDR3 extends over 15 amino acids. V lost 1 base and J lost 9, with 14 bases in between. Germline loops: CDR1 SGHRS, CDR2 YFSETQ.

The rearrangement links TRBV14 to TRBJ1-1, with D possibly TRBD1 on 5 matching bases. Trimming took off 3 bases at V and 1 base at J, with 9 bases between the two ends. Germline lookup yields CDR1 SGHDN and CDR2 FVKESK. The length of the CDR3 is 14 residues. The CDR3 spells CASSQRQGNTEAFF. The CDR3 DNA reads as TGTGCCAGCAGCCAGAGGCAGGGGAACACTGAAGCTTTCTTT.

V gene TRBV9 combines with J gene TRBJ2-7; 10 nucleotides line up with TRBD1. This CDR3 has 14 amino acids. Germline CDR1 reads SGDLS; CDR2 reads YYNGEE. With V trimmed by 2 bases and J by 5 bases, 4 bases remained unmatched. The CDR3 DNA is TGTGCCAGCAGCGTGACAGGGGGCGTCGACGAGCAGTACTTC. Protein product: CASSVTGGVDEQYF.

This chain uses TRBV7-2 with TRBJ2-2; 7 bases are shared with TRBD2. The CDR3 is 15 amino acids. V shed 2 bases and J 5 bases; nucleotides not matched to a gene: 5. Germline loops: CDR1 SGHTA, CDR2 FQGNSA. The CDR3 coding sequence is TGTGCCAGCAGCTTAAGACTAGCTGATACCGGGGAGCTGTTTTTT. Residues: CASSLRLADTGELFF. The entire variable domain, with the rest obtained from reference TRBV7-2 and TRBJ2-2, is as follows: GAGVSQSPSNKVTEKGKDVELRCDPISGHTALYWYRQSLGQGLEFLIYFQGNSAPDKSGLPSDRFSAERTGGSVSTLTIQRTQQEDSAVYLCASSLRLADTGELFFGEGSRLTVL.

The chain couples TRBV11-1 to TRBJ2-2, with 8 bases fitting TRBD2. The ends lost 6 bases at V and 1 base at J; junction bases unmatched: 4. Germline CDR1 is SGHAT and CDR2 is FQDESV (reference sequence). This CDR3 has 15 residues. CDR3 region: CASRETSGNTGELFF. Written as DNA, the CDR3 is TGTGCCAGCAGAGAAACTAGCGGGAACACCGGGGAGCTGTTTTTT.

This chain connects TRBV6-5 to TRBJ2-7, with a possible D match to TRBD1 (5 bases). The germline V gene has CDR1 MNHEY and CDR2 SVGAGI. V lost 5 bases and J lost 2, with 7 bases in between. The CDR3 has 12 amino acids. The CDR3 DNA follows: TGTGCCAGCAGTCGGACAACCTACGAGCAGTACTTC. This gives the protein CASSRTTYEQYF.

The rearrangement joins TRBV11-2 to TRBJ1-2, with D perhaps TRBD1 (6 bases). The CDR3 has 13 residues. Germline values: CDR1 SGHAT, CDR2 FQNNGV. The germline V and J ends were trimmed by 1 base and 4 bases, with 7 bases remaining between them. The CDR3 nucleotides read TGTGCCAGCAGCTTAGCGGACAGCTATGGCTACACCTTC. This encodes CASSLADSYGYTF.

The CDR3 sequence is CASSLAGGARDGYTF. The CDR3 DNA reads as TGTGCCAGCAGTTTGGCAGGGGGCGCCAGGGATGGCTACACCTTC. This chain uses TRBV28 with TRBJ1-2; 8 bases are shared with TRBD1. Looked up from germline, CDR1 is MDHEN and CDR2 is SYDVKM. V lost 3 bases, J lost 6 bases, and 9 bases stayed unmatched. The CDR3 has 15 residues.

This rearrangement joins TRBV7-6 to TRBJ2-3, with 14 bases identical to TRBD2. This CDR3 is 20 amino acids long. Germline V gene sequence: CDR1 SGHVS, CDR2 FNYEAQ. With V trimmed by 1 base and J by 4 bases, 13 bases remained unmatched. The CDR3 coding sequence is TGTGCCAGCAGCTTAGTAGAAGGGGCAGGGACTAGCGGGAGTCCAGATACGCAGTATTTT. Protein product: CASSLVEGAGTSGSPDTQYF.

The chain is built from TRBV6-1 and TRBJ2-7, with 7 bases lining up with TRBD1. With V trimmed by 6 bases and J by 2 bases, 7 bases remained unmatched. CDR1 MNHNS and CDR2 SASEGT come from the germline V gene. This CDR3 is built from 14 residues. CDR3: CASSLDRSPYEQYF. The DNA for the CDR3 is TGTGCCAGCAGCTTGGACAGGTCACCCTACGAGCAGTACTTC.